This T cell receptor beta chain was sequenced for a study of blood T cell repertoires in COVID-19. Turning to the study itself: The origin of the acute and convalescent COVID-19 samples was the United States, Italy and Spain.

Original analysis: Reference gene primer amplification gave estimated nucleated cell counts. Repertoires were generated with immunoSEQ multiplex PCR, while TCRdb's copy carries only in-frame clones and drops some. D and trimming come from the DNA, and the V and J calls and clone size come from that table. Of about 150,000 clones listed, around 92% are singletons. This clonotype originated in a man between 60 and 75 years old with acute or convalescent COVID-19. Specimen: peripheral blood.

The chain's CDR3 is CASSLDGVTYEQYF. DNA for the CDR3: TGTGCCAGCAGCTTAGACGGGGTTACCTACGAGCAGTACTTC. The chain recombines TRBV13 with TRBJ2-7; possibly TRBD2 for D (5 bases). The CDR3 runs 14 residues. The ends were cut back, 1 base at V and 2 bases at J, with 9 bases in the middle. Germline CDR1 reads PRHDT; CDR2 reads FYEKMQ (reference sequence).